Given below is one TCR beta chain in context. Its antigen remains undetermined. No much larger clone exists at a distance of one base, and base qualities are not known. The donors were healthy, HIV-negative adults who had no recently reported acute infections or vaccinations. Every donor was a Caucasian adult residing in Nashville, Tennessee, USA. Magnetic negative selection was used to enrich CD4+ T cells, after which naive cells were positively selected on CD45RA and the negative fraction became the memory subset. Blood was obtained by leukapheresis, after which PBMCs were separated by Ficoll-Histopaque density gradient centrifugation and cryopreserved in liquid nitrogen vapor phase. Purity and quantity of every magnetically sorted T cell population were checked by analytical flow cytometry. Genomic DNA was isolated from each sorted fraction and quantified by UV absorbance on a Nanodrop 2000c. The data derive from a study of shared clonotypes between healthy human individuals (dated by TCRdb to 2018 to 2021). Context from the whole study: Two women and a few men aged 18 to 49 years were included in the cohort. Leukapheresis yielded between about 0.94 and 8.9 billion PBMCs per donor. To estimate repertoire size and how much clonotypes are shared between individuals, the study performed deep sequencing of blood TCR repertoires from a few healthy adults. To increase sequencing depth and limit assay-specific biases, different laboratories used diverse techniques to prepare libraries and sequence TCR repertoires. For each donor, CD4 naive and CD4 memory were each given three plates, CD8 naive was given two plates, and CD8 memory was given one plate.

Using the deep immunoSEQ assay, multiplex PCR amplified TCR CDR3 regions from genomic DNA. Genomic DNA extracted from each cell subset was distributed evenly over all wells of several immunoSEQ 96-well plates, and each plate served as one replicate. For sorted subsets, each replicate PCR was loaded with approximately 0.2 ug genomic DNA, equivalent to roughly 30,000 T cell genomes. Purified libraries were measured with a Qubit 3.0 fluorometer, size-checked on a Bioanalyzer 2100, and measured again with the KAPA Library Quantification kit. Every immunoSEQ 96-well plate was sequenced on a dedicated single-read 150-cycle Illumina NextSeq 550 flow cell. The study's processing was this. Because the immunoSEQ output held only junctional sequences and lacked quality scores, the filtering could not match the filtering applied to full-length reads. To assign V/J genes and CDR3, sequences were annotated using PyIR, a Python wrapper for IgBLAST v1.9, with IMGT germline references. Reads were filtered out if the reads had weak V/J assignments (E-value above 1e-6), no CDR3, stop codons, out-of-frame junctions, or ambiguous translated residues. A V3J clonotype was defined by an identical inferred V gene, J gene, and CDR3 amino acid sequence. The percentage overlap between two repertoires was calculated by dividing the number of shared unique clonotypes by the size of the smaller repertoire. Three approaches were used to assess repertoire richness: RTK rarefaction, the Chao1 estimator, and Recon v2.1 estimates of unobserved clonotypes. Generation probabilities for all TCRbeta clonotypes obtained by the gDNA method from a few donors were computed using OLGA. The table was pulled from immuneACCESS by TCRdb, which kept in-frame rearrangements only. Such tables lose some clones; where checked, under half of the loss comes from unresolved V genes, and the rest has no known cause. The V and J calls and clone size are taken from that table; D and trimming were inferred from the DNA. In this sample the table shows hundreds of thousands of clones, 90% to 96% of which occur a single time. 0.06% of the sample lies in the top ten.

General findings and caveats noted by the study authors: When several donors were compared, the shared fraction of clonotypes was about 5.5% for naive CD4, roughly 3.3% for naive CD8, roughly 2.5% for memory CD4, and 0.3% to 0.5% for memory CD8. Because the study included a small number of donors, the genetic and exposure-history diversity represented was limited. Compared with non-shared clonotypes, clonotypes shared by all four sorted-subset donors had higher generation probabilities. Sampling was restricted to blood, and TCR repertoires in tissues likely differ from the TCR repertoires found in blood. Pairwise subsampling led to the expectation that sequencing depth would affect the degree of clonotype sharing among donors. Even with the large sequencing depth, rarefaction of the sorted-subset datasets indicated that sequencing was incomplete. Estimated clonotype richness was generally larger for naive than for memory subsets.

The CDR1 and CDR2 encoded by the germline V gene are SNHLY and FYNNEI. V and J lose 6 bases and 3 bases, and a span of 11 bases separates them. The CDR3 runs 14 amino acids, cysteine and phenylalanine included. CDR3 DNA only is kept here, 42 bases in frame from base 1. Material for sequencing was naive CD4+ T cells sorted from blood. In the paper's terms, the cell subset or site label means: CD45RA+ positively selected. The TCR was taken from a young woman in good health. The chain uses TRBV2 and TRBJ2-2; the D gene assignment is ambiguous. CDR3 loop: CASRARAYTGELFF. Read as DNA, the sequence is TGTGCCAGCAGGGCTAGGGCGTACACCGGGGAGCTGTTTTTT.